This T cell receptor (beta chain) was captured in a study of response to subunit inactivated influenza vaccine. V was cut by 4 bases and J by 4 bases, with 17 bases left in between. The germline CDR1 and CDR2 sequences are LGHNA and YNFKEQ. This CDR3 contains 17 residues. The study's findings and limits: Authors suggested each seasonal influenza vaccination recruits few new T cells.

As for this clonotype: Its antigen is not identified.

In TCRdb, the RT-PCR reads were re-called with MiXCR into one record per CDR3 protein. Among 500,000 to 550,000 distinct CDR3 sequences, 7.6% were seen once, and the ten largest hold around 13%. The sample in question was PBMCs from blood, obtained about 24 months after vaccination. V and J are TRBV4-2 and TRBJ1-6, with unresolved D. The TCR comes from a man aged 50-75 years who received an inactivated influenza vaccine. The CDR3 is CASSREKFSDYNSPLHF. CDR3 nucleotides: TGTGCCAGCAGCCGAGAAAAATTCAGCGATTATAATTCACCCCTCCACTTT.